These 15 T cell receptor beta chains were sequenced from one sample in a study of response to subunit inactivated influenza vaccine. TCRdb independently ran MiXCR on the RT-PCR reads; one entry per CDR3 protein. Here the sample spans under 500,000 distinct CDR3 sequences, approximately 10% being singletons. Sequenced here: PBMCs from blood, sampled about 6 weeks after vaccination. Receptor source: a man aged 50 or older who received an inactivated influenza vaccine.

The chain joins TRBV7-2 to TRBJ2-1; 9 bases map to TRBD2. V lost 5 bases, J lost 8 bases, and 7 bases stayed unmatched. CDR3 length equals 14 residues. CDR1 and CDR2 (germline): SGHTA, FQGNSA. CDR3 in DNA: TGTGCCAGCAGCCCACGAAGGACTAGCGATGAGCAGTTCTTC. It is translated as CASSPRRTSDEQFF.

This clonotype came up many times. The chain links TRBV6-2 or TRBV6-3 to TRBJ1-5, with D possibly TRBD1 on 6 matching bases. Germline lookup yields CDR1 MNHEY and CDR2 SVGEGT. This CDR3 contains 14 residues. The V end was cut by 6 bases, the J end by 7 bases, with 16 bases between. The CDR3 loop is CASRPGTPAQPQHF. The DNA for the CDR3 is TGTGCCAGCAGACCCGGGACACCGGCCCAGCCCCAGCATTTT.

The sample holds a few counts of this clonotype. The chain couples TRBV11-2 to TRBJ2-3; TRBD2 aligns across 14 bases. The CDR3 contains 21 residues. Germline-derived CDR1 and CDR2 are SGHAT and FQNNGV. V lost 5 bases and J lost 4; bases outside the gene matches: 20. The CDR3 coding sequence is TGTGCCAGCAGCGCAAAGACTAGCGGGGGGGCTATTCAAAAACTCGCAGATACGCAGTATTTT. Its protein product is CASSAKTSGGAIQKLADTQYF.

The chain recombines TRBV10-3 with TRBJ1-4; unclear D gene. The germline V and J ends were trimmed by 1 base and 4 bases, with 7 bases remaining between them. CDR1 is ENHRY, CDR2 SYGVKD, per germline. The CDR3 covers 14 residues. CDR3 residues: CAISELAINEKLFF. CDR3 nucleotide sequence: TGTGCCATCAGTGAGTTGGCGATTAATGAAAAACTGTTTTTT.

This clonotype turned up a few times. The chain employs TRBV5-1 and TRBJ2-7; possible D gene TRBD2, 7 bases. V lost 3 bases, J lost 5 bases, and 15 bases lay in between. The CDR3 consists of 14 residues. Per germline, CDR1 SGHRS and CDR2 YFSETQ. The CDR3 reads CASSSPGGVDEQYF. CDR3 sequence (DNA): TGCGCCAGCAGCTCCCCGGGGGGCGTCGACGAGCAGTACTTC.

About this clonotype: At one boundary the junction diverges from the germline segment, which might be a read error. This rearrangement joins TRBV10-3 to TRBJ1-2; maybe TRBD1 (5 bases). CDR3 size: 15 residues. CDR1 ENHRY and CDR2 SYGVKD come from the germline V gene. CDR3 nucleotide sequence: TGTGCCATCAGTGAAGGGGTGGGGCGGAACTTTGGCTACACCTTC. Amino acid sequence: CAISEGVGRNFGYTF.

This sequence joins TRBV5-1 and TRBJ2-2; weak D call: TRBD1 (5 bases). The V and J ends lost 4 bases and 4 bases respectively, with 20 bases between them. This CDR3 is 17 amino acids long. Germline values: CDR1 SGHRS, CDR2 YFSETQ. The CDR3 reads CASSASLRVPGTGELFF. The CDR3 bases are TGCGCCAGCAGCGCGAGCCTCAGGGTGCCGGGCACCGGGGAGCTGTTTTTT.

This clonotype has only a few counts. The genes are TRBV5-1 and TRBJ2-5, with a weak D call TRBD2 (6 bases). V was trimmed by 6 bases and J by 2 bases, leaving 20 bases between them. The CDR3 has 16 residues. The germline gives CDR1 SGHRS, CDR2 YFSETQ. The CDR3 nucleotides are TGCGCCAGCACCTGGGATAGCGGTACTTTTCAAGAGACCCAGTACTTC. Its protein product is CASTWDSGTFQETQYF.

The chain couples TRBV4-3 to TRBJ1-6; no clear D. V was cut by 1 base and J by 13 bases, with 11 bases left in between. The CDR3 is made up of 13 amino acids. Germline lookup yields CDR1 LGHNA and CDR2 YSLEER. The CDR3 DNA reads TGCGCCAGCAGCCAAGGGCCCTCCCTCCCCCTCCACTTT. It specifies CASSQGPSLPLHF.

This clonotype was seen more than once but under ten times. The chain couples TRBV7-8 to TRBJ2-7; D might be TRBD2 (6 bases). The CDR3 is made up of 13 amino acids. The germline V gene encodes CDR1 SGHVS and CDR2 FQNEAQ. Trimming removed 2 bases at V and 3 bases at J, with 8 bases between. This chain's CDR3 is CASSLHGGYEQYF. The DNA for the CDR3 is TGTGCCAGCAGCTTACACGGGGGCTACGAGCAGTACTTC. The full variable domain, its missing parts supplied by reference TRBV7-8 and TRBJ2-7, is GAGVSQSPRYKVAKRGQDVALRCDPISGHVSLFWYQQALGQGPEFLTYFQNEAQLDKSGLPSDRFFAERPEGSVSTLKIQRTQQEDSAVYLCASSLHGGYEQYFGPGTRLTVT.

This clonotype has more than one count but fewer than ten. The chain is built from TRBV11-2 and TRBJ2-7; 12 bases line up with TRBD2. Germline CDR1 reads SGHAT; CDR2 reads FQNNGV. V gave up 6 bases and J gave up 4 bases; unmatched junction bases: 7. This CDR3 is built from 15 residues. CDR3 nucleotide sequence: TGTGCCAGCAGTGCGACTAGCGGGGGATTTTACGAGCAGTACTTC. Protein: CASSATSGGFYEQYF.

The table lists this clonotype with a few counts. This chain links TRBV12-3 or TRBV12-4 with TRBJ2-3; 11 bases line up with TRBD2. This CDR3 spans 16 amino acids. With V trimmed by 6 bases and J by 6 bases, 11 bases remained unmatched. The CDR3 is CASRYSGRALGDTQYF. The CDR3 coding sequence is TGTGCCAGCAGATATAGCGGGAGGGCCCTCGGGGATACGCAGTATTTT.

This clonotype has a handful of counts. The V gene is TRBV5-1, the J gene TRBJ2-1; 8 positions agree with TRBD2. Germline CDR1 and CDR2: SGHRS and YFSETQ. The V segment lost 7 bases and the J segment 7 bases; nucleotides outside the gene matches: 10. The CDR3 extends over 14 amino acids. CDR3 residues: CASGAGGARNEQFF. The DNA for the CDR3 is TGCGCCAGCGGTGCCGGGGGGGCGAGGAATGAGCAGTTCTTC. Complete variable domain (other parts from reference TRBV5-1 and TRBJ2-1): KAGVTQTPRYLIKTRGQQVTLSCSPISGHRSVSWYQQTPGQGLQFLFEYFSETQRNKGNFPGRFSGRQFSNSRSEMNVSTLELGDSALYLCASGAGGARNEQFFGPGTRLTVL.

This clonotype was recorded many times. The rearrangement joins TRBV27 to TRBJ1-1; D is unclear. Trimming shortened V by 8 bases and J by 2 bases, and 12 bases separated the two germline ends. Germline CDR1 and CDR2: MNHEY and SMNVEV (reference sequence). CDR3 length: 13 amino acids. Here the CDR3 DNA reads TGTGCCAGCTCCGGCCGAATTAACACTGAAGCTTTCTTT. Translated, it gives CASSGRINTEAFF.

This clonotype was found a few times. The rearrangement links TRBV5-1 to TRBJ2-1; unclear D gene. Trimming removed 6 bases from V and 9 bases from J, with 13 bases in between. Germline V gives CDR1 SGHRS, CDR2 YFSETQ. The CDR3 spans 12 residues. CDR3 sequence (DNA): TGCGCCAGCAAGGGTCTCACCAGTGAGCAGTTCTTC. As protein: CASKGLTSEQFF.